This T cell receptor beta chain originates from a study of blood T cell repertoires in COVID-19. Study-wide context: Samples came from the United States, Italy and Spain, spanning acute and convalescent COVID-19.

This CDR3 spans 19 amino acids. Generated by immunoSEQ multiplex PCR, the TCRdb table keeps only in-frame clones and is missing some. The profile shows 84,000 or so clones, over 70% of them singletons. The rearrangement joins TRBV21-1 to TRBJ2-5; the D segment call TRBD2 is taken from the table without a DNA check. TRBV21-1 is annotated as a pseudogene. The origin of this receptor is a man older than 75 with active or convalescent COVID-19. Sequences were obtained from peripheral blood. CDR3 region: CASIERELAGEQHQETQYF. The DNA for the CDR3 is TGTGCCAGCATTGAGCGGGAACTAGCGGGGGAACAACACCAAGAGACCCAGTACTTC.